The entry that follows covers one T cell receptor (beta chain) sequence. No cognate antigen has been identified for it. The record has no base qualities; no much larger clone is one base away. The sample originates from a study of T-cell reconstitution after alpha-beta-depleted transplantation in children (dated by TCRdb to about 2016). Turning to the overall study: The study quantitatively tracked T-cell immune reconstitution after TCRalphabeta/CD19-depleted allogeneic hematopoietic cell transplantation in children using TCR repertoire profiling.

Summary of the overall study and its limitations: The frequencies of hyperexpanded clones fell over the following months, and after one year, T-cell counts and TCRbeta diversity were mostly attributed to newly produced T cells. About two months after transplant, the apparently early recovery of alphabetaT-cell counts reportedly depended on just several hundred clones that had expanded rapidly and came from non-depleted graft cells. In some patients, the high TCRbeta diversity seen at day 60 was put down to recipient T cells and intrathymic progenitors that had survived conditioning.

Receptor amplification or capture employed PCR. Sequencing was performed on an Illumina HiSeq 2500. Molecular barcoding was employed in the preparation of TCR libraries, with unique molecular identifiers being used to normalize TCRbeta repertoire quantification. TCRdb handled the public reads itself, with Q25 trimming in fastp and clone calling in MiXCR, and kept productive beta chains. Each CDR3 protein gets just one entry, which takes the most common genes and DNA from the rows behind it. This sample holds 97,000 or so distinct CDR3 sequences; under 9% were observed only once. In total, the top ten clones hold roughly 15% of the sample. The intended sense of this specimen's treatment or condition label: allogeneic hematopoietic cell transplantation with graft depleted of TCRalphabeta T cells and CD19 B cells. Transplant recipients were children who received TCRalphabeta/CD19-depleted allogeneic hematopoietic cell grafts.

Sequences SEHNR (CDR1) and FQNEAQ (CDR2) are obtained from the germline V gene (reference sequence). Spanning cysteine to phenylalanine, the CDR3 consists of 15 amino acids. Only the CDR3 part of the read is kept: 45 bases, read in frame from the first base. Clipping removes 5 bases from V and 7 bases from J, with 10 as the unmatched junction base count. This sequence originates from a boy aged 2 to 9 with acute lymphoblastic leukemia, due to receive a stem cell transplant. The chain employs TRBV7-9 and TRBJ2-1; 8 of the junction bases match TRBD1. Specimen: PBMCs, collected before TCRalphabeta/CD19-depleted stem cell transplant. The CDR3 amino acid sequence is: CASSIRTGSENEQFF. The nucleotide sequence reads TGTGCCAGCAGCATTCGGACAGGGTCGGAGAATGAGCAGTTCTTC.